This TCR beta chain was identified during a study of Graves' ophthalmopathy and Graves' hyperthyroidism. About the study: Researchers obtained peripheral blood at initial diagnosis, before any treatment had begun. Study conclusions and caveats: Both an approximately 71% sensitivity and an approximately 72% specificity characterized the model's predictions of ophthalmopathy progression. Discriminating ophthalmopathy from stable hyperthyroidism, a 13-signature model attained a sensitivity of about 88% and a specificity of roughly 81%.

Trimming cost V 6 bases and J 1 base; bases outside gene matches: 12. Per germline, CDR1 SGHAT and CDR2 FQDESV (reference sequence). This CDR3 has 17 amino acids. From RNA, the CDR3 regions of TCR beta chains were amplified and sequenced. HTBI-primed first-round RT-PCR preceded second-round multiplex PCR. MiXCR, applied by TCRdb to the multiplex PCR reads, yields one record per CDR3 protein. Counted here are 450,000 or so distinct CDR3 sequences, around an eighth occurring once; the ten biggest clones make up over 8%. At least ten counts were recorded for this clonotype. The antigen remains unidentified.

This clonotype originated in a woman aged 25-40 years with Graves' ophthalmopathy. The sample consisted of blood. V gene TRBV11-1 combines with J gene TRBJ1-1, with 9 positions matching TRBD1. The CDR3, as DNA: TGTGCCAGCAGTTCAATCTTAAGGGGACAGGGGAACACTGAAGCTTTCTTT. This encodes CASSSILRGQGNTEAFF.